This TCR beta chain was recovered during a study of blood T cell repertoires in COVID-19. Study-level information: From the United States, Italy and Spain came samples of acute and convalescent COVID-19. Sources were T cells, B-cell-depleted T cells, or PBMCs; the material itself was cDNA or gDNA.

In the original workflow: How many nucleated cells were present was estimated from reference gene primer amplification. Profiling relied on immunoSEQ multiplex PCR, and the TCRdb table lists in-frame clones only, not all of them. The DNA was the basis for D and trimming; V, J and clone size are from that table. The top ten hold roughly 7.3% of the sample, which has roughly 79,000 clones, approximately 78% seen once. This sequence was found in a human donor in a cohort sampled during active COVID-19. The sequenced material came from peripheral blood.

CDR3 sequence: CASSLRTDGGELFF. The CDR3, as DNA: TGTGCCAGCAGTTTAAGGACAGACGGCGGGGAGCTGTTTTTT. V is TRBV27 and J is TRBJ2-2, with D maybe TRBD1 (6 bases). V was trimmed by 2 bases and J by 7 bases, leaving 11 bases between them. CDR3 length: 14 residues. The germline V gene encodes CDR1 MNHEY and CDR2 SMNVEV (reference sequence).